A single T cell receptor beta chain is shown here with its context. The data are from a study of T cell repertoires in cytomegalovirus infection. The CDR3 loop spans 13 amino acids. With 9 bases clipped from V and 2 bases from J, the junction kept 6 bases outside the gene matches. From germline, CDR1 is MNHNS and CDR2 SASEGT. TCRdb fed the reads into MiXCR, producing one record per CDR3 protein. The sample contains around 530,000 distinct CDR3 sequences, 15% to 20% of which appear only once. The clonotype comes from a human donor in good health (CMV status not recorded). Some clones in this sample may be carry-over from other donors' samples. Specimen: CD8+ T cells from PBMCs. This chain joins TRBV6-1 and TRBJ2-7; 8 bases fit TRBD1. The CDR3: CASRTGLTYEQYF. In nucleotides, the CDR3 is TGTGCCAGTAGGACAGGGCTGACCTACGAGCAGTACTTC.